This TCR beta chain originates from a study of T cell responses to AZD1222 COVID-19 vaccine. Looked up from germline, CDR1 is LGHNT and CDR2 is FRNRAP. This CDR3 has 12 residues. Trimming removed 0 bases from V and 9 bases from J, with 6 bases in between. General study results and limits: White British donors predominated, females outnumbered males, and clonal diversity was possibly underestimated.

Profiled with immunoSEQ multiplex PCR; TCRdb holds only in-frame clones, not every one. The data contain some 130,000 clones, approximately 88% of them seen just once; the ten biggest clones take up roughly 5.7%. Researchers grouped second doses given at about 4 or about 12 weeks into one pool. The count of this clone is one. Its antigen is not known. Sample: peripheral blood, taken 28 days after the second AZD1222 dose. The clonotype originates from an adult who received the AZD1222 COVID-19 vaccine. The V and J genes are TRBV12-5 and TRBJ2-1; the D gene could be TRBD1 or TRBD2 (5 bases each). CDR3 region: CASGLVRGEQFF. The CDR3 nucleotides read TGTGCTAGTGGTTTGGTGAGGGGTGAGCAGTTCTTC.